This T cell receptor (beta chain) is from a study of CD8+ T cells in alopecia areata. Notes on the study in general: Elevated clonality characterized lesional scalp relative to normal scalp, particularly in alopecia totalis/universalis.

cDNA prepared by RNA extraction and subsequent reverse transcription served as the template for sequencing. Repertoires were generated with immunoSEQ multiplex PCR, while TCRdb's copy carries only in-frame clones and drops some. This table holds about 94,000 clones, about two thirds found once. A remark on this clone: The antigen is undetermined.

Treatment denoted: oral pan-JAK inhibitor, 5-10 mg twice daily. Those with alopecia areata gave lesional scalp punch biopsies and peripheral blood. The V gene's germline CDR1 is SQVTM and CDR2 ANQGSEA. The CDR3 contains 10 residues. Deletions cut 4 bases from V and 6 bases from J, with 6 bases between. This chain connects TRBV29-1 to TRBJ1-1; D is undetermined. The TCR was taken from a human donor with alopecia areata. Here the sequenced sample was CD8+ T cells sorted from blood, taken around week 42, from a patient treated with tofacitinib. The CDR3 region has the DNA TGCAGCGTTGGGGAGGCTGAAGCTTTCTTT. Amino acids: CSVGEAEAFF.